This is a list of T cell receptor beta chains from one sample in a study of beta chain features in type 1 diabetes. This table comes from immunoSEQ multiplex PCR, and its TCRdb copy is limited to in-frame clones, with some not included. The sample lists 810,000 or so clones; about a sixth were seen once. The sequenced sample was naive CD4+ T cells from blood. These receptors originate from a young woman in good health. Both conserved end residues are part of each CDR3. D genes are given only for firm matches. A clone size is listed for some rows: how often the clone was seen (once, few, many), or a class if it is expanded.

d_gene | j_gene | abundance | v_gene | CDR3aa | CDR3nt
- | TRBJ2-1 | - | TRBV7-2 | CASSARAGSYNEQFF | TGTGCCAGCAGCGCGCGGGCGGGGTCCTACAATGAGCAGTTCTTC
- | TRBJ2-7 | - | TRBV11-1 | CASSSGGGSYEQYF | TGTGCCAGCAGTTCCGGGGGTGGTAGCTACGAGCAGTACTTC
- | TRBJ2-3 | - | TRBV6-5 | CASRRTWGDTQYF | TGTGCCAGCAGACGGACTTGGGGGGATACGCAGTATTTT
TRBD1 | TRBJ2-1 | - | TRBV11-2 | CASSLAGGAYNEQFF | TGTGCCAGCAGCTTAGCAGGGGGCGCCTACAATGAGCAGTTCTTC
TRBD2 | TRBJ2-5 | - | TRBV7-2 | CASSLDGTSNKRTQYF | TGTGCCAGCAGCTTAGACGGGACTAGCAACAAGAGAACCCAGTACTTC
- | TRBJ2-7 | - | TRBV15 | CATSRDTTTPYEQYF | TGTGCCACCAGCAGAGATACCACGACCCCCTACGAGCAGTACTTC
TRBD1 | TRBJ2-3 | few | TRBV7-2 | CASSPNRGPDTQYF | TGTGCCAGCAGCCCGAACAGGGGACCAGATACGCAGTATTTT
- | TRBJ1-5 | - | TRBV18 | CASSPGDNQPQHF | TGTGCCAGCTCACCGGGTGACAATCAGCCCCAGCATTTT
- | TRBJ2-1 | - | TRBV7-3 | CASSLGGWNEQFF | TGTGCCAGCAGCTTAGGGGGTTGGAATGAGCAGTTCTTC
- | TRBJ2-3 | - | TRBV6-6 | CASSYPDSTDTQYF | TGTGCCAGCAGTTACCCCGACAGCACAGATACGCAGTATTTT
TRBD2 | TRBJ2-7 | few | TRBV28 | CASTGGRSPYEQYF | TGTGCCAGCACCGGCGGGAGGTCACCCTACGAGCAGTACTTC
TRBD1 | TRBJ2-7 | - | TRBV7-2 | CASSPGQGIKQYF | TGTGCCAGCAGCCCCGGACAGGGGATAAAGCAGTACTTC
- | TRBJ1-2 | - | TRBV5-1 | CASSFSDMRGYTF | TGCGCCAGCAGCTTCTCCGACATGAGGGGCTACACCTTC
TRBD1 | TRBJ2-5 | once | TRBV5-8 | CASSQDRVKTQYF | TGTGCCAGCAGCCAGGACAGGGTGAAGACCCAGTACTTC
TRBD1 | TRBJ2-7 | few | TRBV7-9 | CASSAGQVDEQYF | TGTGCCAGCAGCGCCGGACAGGTGGACGAGCAGTACTTC
TRBD2 | TRBJ2-5 | few | TRBV29-1 | CSVQRAGGPILETQYF | TGCAGCGTTCAGAGGGCGGGAGGGCCGATTTTGGAGACCCAGTACTTC
- | TRBJ2-5 | - | TRBV18 | CASSPLDSQETQYF | TGTGCCAGCTCACCTTTGGACTCACAAGAGACCCAGTACTTC
TRBD2 | TRBJ2-7 | few | TRBV28 | CASSLWLAGMVYEQYF | TGTGCCAGCAGTTTATGGCTAGCGGGAATGGTTTACGAGCAGTACTTC
TRBD2 | TRBJ2-5 | - | TRBV7-2 | CASSNLAGGETQYF | TGTGCCAGCAGCAACTTAGCGGGAGGAGAGACCCAGTACTTC
- | TRBJ1-1 | - | TRBV21-1 | CASTPLEGEDTEAFF | TGTGCCAGCACCCCACTAGAGGGAGAAGATACTGAAGCTTTCTTT
TRBD2 | TRBJ2-3 | - | TRBV15 | CATSRVASGSLDTQYF | TGTGCCACCAGCAGAGTGGCTAGCGGGAGCCTTGATACGCAGTATTTT
- | TRBJ2-1 | few | TRBV5-1 | CASSLPGTAYNEQFF | TGCGCCAGCAGCTTGCCCGGGACTGCCTACAATGAGCAGTTCTTC
- | TRBJ2-5 | - | TRBV20-1 | CSATTRETQYF | TGCAGTGCTACAACCCGGGAGACCCAGTACTTC
- | TRBJ1-2 | - | TRBV7-3 | CASSSGPGYGYTF | TGTGCCAGCAGCTCAGGACCAGGTTATGGCTACACCTTC
TRBD1 | TRBJ1-5 | - | TRBV19 | CASSTRTGTKPQHF | TGTGCCAGTAGTACCCGGACAGGGACTAAGCCCCAGCATTTT
TRBD1 | TRBJ2-5 | - | TRBV6-5 | CASRTGGLETQYF | TGTGCCAGCCGAACAGGGGGCTTAGAGACCCAGTACTTC
TRBD1 | TRBJ1-2 | - | TRBV7-9 | CASCGTGGVGGYTF | TGTGCCAGCTGTGGGACAGGGGGCGTTGGTGGCTACACCTTC